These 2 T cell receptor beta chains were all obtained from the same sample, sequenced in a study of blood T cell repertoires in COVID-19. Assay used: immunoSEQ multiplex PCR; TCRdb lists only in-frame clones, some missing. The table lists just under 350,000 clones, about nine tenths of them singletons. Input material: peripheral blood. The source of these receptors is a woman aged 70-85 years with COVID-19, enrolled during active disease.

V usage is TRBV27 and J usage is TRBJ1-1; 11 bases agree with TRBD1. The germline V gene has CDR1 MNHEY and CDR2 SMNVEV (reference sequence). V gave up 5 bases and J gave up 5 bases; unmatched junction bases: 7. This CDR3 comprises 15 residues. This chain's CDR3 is CASSPDRGRGTEAFF. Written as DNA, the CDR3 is TGTGCCAGCAGTCCGGACAGGGGGCGTGGGACTGAAGCTTTCTTT.

CDR3 sequence reads: CASTDSTLSAFF. The CDR3 DNA follows: TGTGCCAGCACCGATTCAACTCTTAGTGCTTTCTTT. V is TRBV6-5 and J is TRBJ1-1, with D unclear. This CDR3 spans 12 amino acids. Germline assignment: CDR1 MNHEY and CDR2 SVGAGI. V lost 7 bases and J 11 bases, leaving 17 bases between the germline ends.